This T cell receptor beta chain was captured by sequencing in a study of T-cell memory formation after mild COVID-19. Study-wide points: What remained unconfirmed was the SARS-CoV-2 specificity of second-wave clones peaking on day 37.

V gave up 4 bases and J gave up 10 bases; unmatched junction bases: 18. Germline CDR1 is SGDLS and CDR2 is YYNGEE. This CDR3 spans 18 amino acids. This clonotype appeared a few times. The antigen is not known. A 5'RACE reaction primed in the constant segment made cDNA libraries of TCR alpha and TCR beta, and these carried sample barcodes and UMIs. TCRdb called the 5' RACE reads again in MiXCR, with one record for every CDR3 protein. This table has approximately 340,000 distinct CDR3 sequences, roughly 13% appearing once. Source material: PBMCs or a T cell subset sorted from them (not recorded which). This receptor was taken from a man between 18 and 35 years old who had mild COVID-19 (a few samples of this study predate the infection). Cell type and time point are not known. This rearrangement joins TRBV9 to TRBJ2-1; 12 nucleotides match TRBD1. CDR3 residues: CASSNSVSGQGAGREQFF. In DNA form, the CDR3 reads TGTGCCAGCAGCAATTCCGTCTCGGGACAGGGGGCCGGGAGGGAGCAGTTCTTC.